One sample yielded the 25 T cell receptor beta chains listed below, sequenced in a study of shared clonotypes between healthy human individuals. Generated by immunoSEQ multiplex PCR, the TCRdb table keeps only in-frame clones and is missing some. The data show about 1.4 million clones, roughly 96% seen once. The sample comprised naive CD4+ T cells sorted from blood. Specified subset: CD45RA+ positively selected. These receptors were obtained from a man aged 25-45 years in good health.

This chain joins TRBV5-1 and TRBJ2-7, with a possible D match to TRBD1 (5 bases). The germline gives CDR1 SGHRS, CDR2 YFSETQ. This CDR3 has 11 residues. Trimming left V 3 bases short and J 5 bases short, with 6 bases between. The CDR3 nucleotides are TGCGCCAGCAGCTGGGGCGACGAGCAGTACTTC. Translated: CASSWGDEQYF.

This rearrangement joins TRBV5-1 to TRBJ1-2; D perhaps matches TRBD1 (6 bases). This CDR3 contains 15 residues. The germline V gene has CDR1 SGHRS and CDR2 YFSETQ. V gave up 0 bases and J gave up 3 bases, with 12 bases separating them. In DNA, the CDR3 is TGCGCCAGCAGCTTGGCCCCGGGGGCCTACTATGGCTACACCTTC. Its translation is CASSLAPGAYYGYTF.

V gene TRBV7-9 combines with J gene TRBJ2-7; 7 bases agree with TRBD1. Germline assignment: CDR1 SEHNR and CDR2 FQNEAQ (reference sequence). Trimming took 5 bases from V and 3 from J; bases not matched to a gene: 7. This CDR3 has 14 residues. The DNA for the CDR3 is TGTGCCAGCAGCCCTGACAGGGACGACTACGAGCAGTACTTC. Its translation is CASSPDRDDYEQYF.

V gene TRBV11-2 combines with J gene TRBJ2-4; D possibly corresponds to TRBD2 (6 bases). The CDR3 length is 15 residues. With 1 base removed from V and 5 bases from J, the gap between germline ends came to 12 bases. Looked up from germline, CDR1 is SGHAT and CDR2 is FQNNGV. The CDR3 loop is CASSLALRRENIQYF. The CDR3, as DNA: TGTGCCAGCAGCTTAGCGCTGCGGAGGGAAAACATTCAGTACTTC.

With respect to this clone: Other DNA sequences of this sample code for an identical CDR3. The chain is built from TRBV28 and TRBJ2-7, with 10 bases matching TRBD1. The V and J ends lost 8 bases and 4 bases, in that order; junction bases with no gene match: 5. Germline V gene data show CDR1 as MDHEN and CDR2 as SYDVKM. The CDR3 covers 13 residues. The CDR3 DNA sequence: TGTGCCAGCCGGGACAGGGGCCCATACGAGCAGTACTTC. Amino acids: CASRDRGPYEQYF. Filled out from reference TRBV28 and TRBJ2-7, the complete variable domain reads DVKVTQSSRYLVKRTGEKVFLECVQDMDHENMFWYRQDPGLGLRLIYFSYDVKMKEKGDIPEGYSVSREKKERFSLILESASTNQTSMYLCASRDRGPYEQYFGPGTRLTVT.

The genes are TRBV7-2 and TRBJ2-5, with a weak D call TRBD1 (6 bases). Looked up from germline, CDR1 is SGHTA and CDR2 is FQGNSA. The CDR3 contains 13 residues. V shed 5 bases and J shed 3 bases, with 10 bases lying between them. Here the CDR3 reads CASSADRKETQYF. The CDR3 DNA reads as TGTGCCAGCAGCGCCGACAGGAAAGAGACCCAGTACTTC.

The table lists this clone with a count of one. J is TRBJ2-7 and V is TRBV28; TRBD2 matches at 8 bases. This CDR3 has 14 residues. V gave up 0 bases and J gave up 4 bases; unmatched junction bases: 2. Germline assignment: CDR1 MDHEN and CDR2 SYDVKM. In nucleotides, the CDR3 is TGTGCCAGCAGTTTATGGCCGGGAGGGTACGAGCAGTACTTC. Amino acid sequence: CASSLWPGGYEQYF.

The CDR3 DNA reads as TGCGCCAGTCAATTCTCAGGGGGCGCGTTTGAAGCTTTCTTT. Its protein product is CASQFSGGAFEAFF. The chain uses TRBV5-1 and TRBJ1-1; TRBD1 matches 8 bases. The CDR3 is made up of 14 amino acids. J gave up 7 bases and V 8 bases, and 13 bases lay outside the gene matches. CDR1 and CDR2 (germline): SGHRS, YFSETQ.

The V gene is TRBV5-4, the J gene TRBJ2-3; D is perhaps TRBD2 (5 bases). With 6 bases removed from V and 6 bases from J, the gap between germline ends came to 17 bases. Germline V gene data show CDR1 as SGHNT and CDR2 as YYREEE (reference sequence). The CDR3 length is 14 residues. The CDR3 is CASTTGVRGDTQYF. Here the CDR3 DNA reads TGTGCCAGCACCACCGGGGTACGTGGGGATACGCAGTATTTT.

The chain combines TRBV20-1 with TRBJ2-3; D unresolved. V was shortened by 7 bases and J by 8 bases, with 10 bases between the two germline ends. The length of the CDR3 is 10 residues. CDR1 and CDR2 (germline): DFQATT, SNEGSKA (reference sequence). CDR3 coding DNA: TGCAGTGTTAGCCCGGGTACGCAGTATTTT. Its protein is CSVSPGTQYF.

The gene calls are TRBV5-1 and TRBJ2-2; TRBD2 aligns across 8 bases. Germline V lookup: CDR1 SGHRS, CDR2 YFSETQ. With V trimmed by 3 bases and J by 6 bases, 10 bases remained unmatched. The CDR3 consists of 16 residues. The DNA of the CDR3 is TGCGCCAGCAGCTCCCTCATCGTAGCGGGATCCGGGGAGCTGTTTTTT. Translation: CASSSLIVAGSGELFF.

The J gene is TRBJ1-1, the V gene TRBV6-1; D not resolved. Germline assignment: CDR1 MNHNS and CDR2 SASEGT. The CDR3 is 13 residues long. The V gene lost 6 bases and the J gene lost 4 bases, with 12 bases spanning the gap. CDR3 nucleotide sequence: TGTGCCAGCAGGGCCGTGGGAGGCACTGAAGCTTTCTTT. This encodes CASRAVGGTEAFF.

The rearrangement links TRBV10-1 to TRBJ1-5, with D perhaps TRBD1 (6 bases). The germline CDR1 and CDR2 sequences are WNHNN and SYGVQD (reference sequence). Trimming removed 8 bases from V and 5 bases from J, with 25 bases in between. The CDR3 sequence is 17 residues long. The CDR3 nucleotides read TGCGCCAGCTCGATGTCAGGGGCCGATCTAAAATATCAGCCCCAGCATTTT. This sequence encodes CASSMSGADLKYQPQHF.

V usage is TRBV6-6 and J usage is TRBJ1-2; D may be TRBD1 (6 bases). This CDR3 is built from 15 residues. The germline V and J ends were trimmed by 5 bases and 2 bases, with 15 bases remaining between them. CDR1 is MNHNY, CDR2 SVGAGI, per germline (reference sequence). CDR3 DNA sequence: TGTGCCAGCAGTGACGGACAGAAGGGGAACTATGGCTACACCTTC. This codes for CASSDGQKGNYGYTF.

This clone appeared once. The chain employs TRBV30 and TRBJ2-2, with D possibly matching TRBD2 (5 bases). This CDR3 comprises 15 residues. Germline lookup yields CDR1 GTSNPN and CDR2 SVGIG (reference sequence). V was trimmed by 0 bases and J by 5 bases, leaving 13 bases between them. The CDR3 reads CAWSVQAEPTGELFF. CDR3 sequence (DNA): TGTGCCTGGAGTGTACAAGCGGAGCCGACCGGGGAGCTGTTTTTT.

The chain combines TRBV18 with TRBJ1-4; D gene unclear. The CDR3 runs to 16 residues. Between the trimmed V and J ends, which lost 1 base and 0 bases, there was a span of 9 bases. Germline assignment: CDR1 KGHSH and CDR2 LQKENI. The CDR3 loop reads CASSPRLGATNEKLFF. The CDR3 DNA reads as TGTGCCAGCTCACCACGTTTGGGAGCAACTAATGAAAAACTGTTTTTT.

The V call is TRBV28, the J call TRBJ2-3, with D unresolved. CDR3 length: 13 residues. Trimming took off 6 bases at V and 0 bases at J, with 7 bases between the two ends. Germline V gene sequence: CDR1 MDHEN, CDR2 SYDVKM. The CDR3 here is CASRYPSTDTQYF. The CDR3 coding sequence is TGTGCCAGCAGGTACCCCAGCACAGATACGCAGTATTTT.

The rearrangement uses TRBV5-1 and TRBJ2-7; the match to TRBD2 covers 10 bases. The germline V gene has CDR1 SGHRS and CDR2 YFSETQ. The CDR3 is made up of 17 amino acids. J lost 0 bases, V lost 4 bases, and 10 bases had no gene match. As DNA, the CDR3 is TGCGCCAGCAGCCTGCACGGACTAGCGGACCTCTCCTACGAGCAGTACTTC. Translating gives CASSLHGLADLSYEQYF.

The CDR3 region is CASSSTLNTEAFF. CDR3 DNA sequence: TGTGCCAGCAGCTCGACACTGAACACTGAAGCTTTCTTT. The rearrangement uses TRBV7-6 and TRBJ1-1; D not resolved. The V end lost 4 bases, the J end lost 0 bases, and 6 bases lay between the germline ends. This CDR3 comprises 13 residues. The germline V gene has CDR1 SGHVS and CDR2 FNYEAQ.

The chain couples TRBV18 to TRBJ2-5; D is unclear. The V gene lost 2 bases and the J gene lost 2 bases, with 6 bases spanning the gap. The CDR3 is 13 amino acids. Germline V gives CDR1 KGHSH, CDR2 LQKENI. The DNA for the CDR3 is TGTGCCAGCTCACCATGGGGACAAGAGACCCAGTACTTC. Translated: CASSPWGQETQYF.

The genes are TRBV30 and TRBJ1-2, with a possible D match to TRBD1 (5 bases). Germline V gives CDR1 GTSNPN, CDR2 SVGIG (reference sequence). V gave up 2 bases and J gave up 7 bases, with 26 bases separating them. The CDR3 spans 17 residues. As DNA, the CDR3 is TGTGCCTGGAGTCCATTACAGGCGCTCCGCTGGTTTGGTGGCTACACCTTC. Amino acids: CAWSPLQALRWFGGYTF.

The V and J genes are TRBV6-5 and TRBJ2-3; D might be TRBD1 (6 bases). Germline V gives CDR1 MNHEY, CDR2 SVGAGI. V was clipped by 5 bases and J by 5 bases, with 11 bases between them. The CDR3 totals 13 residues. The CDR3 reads CASSRTVGDTQYF. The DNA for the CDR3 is TGTGCCAGCAGTCGGACAGTCGGAGATACGCAGTATTTT.

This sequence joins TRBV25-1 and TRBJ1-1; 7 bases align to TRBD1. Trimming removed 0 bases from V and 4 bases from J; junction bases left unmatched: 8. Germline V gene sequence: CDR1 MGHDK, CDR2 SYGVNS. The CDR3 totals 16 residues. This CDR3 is CASSEYGGGLGTEAFF. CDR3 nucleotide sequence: TGTGCCAGCAGTGAATACGGAGGGGGCCTTGGCACTGAAGCTTTCTTT.

The CDR3 bases are TGTGCCAGCAGTTACTGGAAGGGAGAACCCCAGCATTTT. Amino acid sequence: CASSYWKGEPQHF. J is TRBJ1-5 and V is TRBV6-5; unclear D gene. The germline CDR1 and CDR2 sequences are MNHEY and SVGAGI. The CDR3 contains 13 residues. Trimming removed 1 base from V and 10 bases from J, with 11 bases in between.

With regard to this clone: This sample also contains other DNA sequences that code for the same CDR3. CDR3 DNA sequence: TGTGCCAGCAGCTCTGGACTAGCGGGAGCCACCGGGGAGCTGTTTTTT. It translates to CASSSGLAGATGELFF. The chain carries TRBV5-4 and TRBJ2-2; 13 bases are a match to TRBD2. CDR1 and CDR2 from the germline V gene are SGHNT and YYREEE (reference sequence). After removal of 3 bases from V and 4 bases from J, the junction contained 3 bases not matched to a gene. The CDR3 consists of 16 residues.